One TCR beta chain is described in this entry. This clonotype was picked up many times. Its binding antigen is unknown. Per-base qualities were not stored, and no clone one base away is much larger. The sample comes from a study of human T cells and chemical hapten exposure (dated by TCRdb to about 2021). Study-wide context: For sensitization, 2% DPC in acetone was applied to a 2 cm by 2 cm area of upper inner arm skin. Weekly therapeutic DPC doses were additionally applied to the scalp of patients throughout the roughly 23-week study period. Patch testing on the upper back used Finn chambers containing 0.01% DPC, with scoring done after 6 days according to International Contact Dermatitis Research Group standards. The patient cohort, mostly female, included alopecia areata with under or over 50% scalp involvement, alopecia totalis and alopecia universalis. Libraries were combined into a pool for sequencing, and differences in TCR yield between samples came mainly from small differences in library volumes within the pool. The study tracked peripheral blood TCR repertoire changes in vivo during primary and secondary sensitization to the hapten diphenylcyclopropenone (DPC) in alopecia patients. Blood samples were taken from patients before sensitization (week 0) and at 2, 6 and about 24 weeks after DPC sensitization. Around 30 alopecia patients provided blood for TCR sequencing at one to four time points (pre-sensitization, 2, 6 and 24 weeks).

Findings and caveats that apply to the study as a whole: Patch test score correlated positively with the number of PT1 expanded TCRs, reaching significance at thresholds 8, 16 and 32 but not at 4. Expanded TCRs formed significantly more large CDR3 similarity clusters than pre-sensitization or healthy control sets, consistent with antigen-driven responses. Because every patient had alopecia, a presumed autoimmune disease, the patients' immune response might differ from that of healthy individuals. Repeated subsampling changed both the strength of the expansion versus patch-test correlation and the threshold at which that correlation became significant. The number of TCRs above 1 in 1000 frequency did not change with DPC sensitization; there was no evidence of global repertoire structure alterations.

The library was produced with RACE. The sequencer was a NextSeq 500. Library preparation attached unique molecular identifiers to individual cDNA molecules for quantitative, reproducible TCR counting. For every blood RNA sample, sequencing covered both the TCR alpha and TCR beta chains. Processing in the source paper ran as follows. The median number of TCRs per sample was 85,000 to 100,000, ranging from about 20,000 to 750,000. The Decombinator software suite was used to annotate V, J and CDR3 in the TCR reads. To make PS versus PT1 abundance plots, every sample was subsampled to the same number of TCRs (28,000). Expanded TCRs were defined as absent before sensitization and observed at least eight times at the 2-week time point. TCRdb ran its own pipeline on the public reads, namely fastp trimming at Q25 and MiXCR clone calling, and kept in-frame beta chains. For every CDR3 protein sequence, its rows merge into one entry that carries the most common genes and DNA. TCRdb, not the authors, supplied the V and J calls. This sample gives some 91,000 distinct CDR3 sequences in total; around 12% of them show up just once. In total, the top ten clones hold around 2.2% of the sample.

Reading the label with the study, this specimen's time point is: patch test 1, 2 weeks after DPC sensitization. The treatment or condition label of this sample denotes: therapeutic diphenylcyclopropenone sensitization with weekly scalp DPC. At every patch-test visit, the blood draw took place before the patch test was put on. Eligible patients were aged 18 to 70, diagnosed with alopecia, deemed suitable for DPC therapy, and excluded if pregnant. Total RNA was extracted from unfractionated whole blood collected in Tempus Blood RNA tubes. This receptor was taken from a woman in her thirties or forties with alopecia areata. Some clones in this sample may be carry-over from other donors' samples. The material was whole blood, obtained in connection with sensitization to the hapten diphenylcyclopropenone (DPC).

The base sequence is TGTGCCAGCAGTTCAAATAGAGGTGCCAATCAGCCCCAGCATTTT. Protein translation: CASSSNRGANQPQHF. The chain is made from TRBV12-3 or TRBV12-4 and TRBJ1-5; no confident D gene assignment can be made. The CDR3 spans 15 residues, from the cysteine through the phenylalanine. The read is trimmed to its CDR3 DNA, 45 bases read in frame from base 1. The junction carries 13 bases between V and J, which are trimmed by 4 bases and 3 bases respectively.